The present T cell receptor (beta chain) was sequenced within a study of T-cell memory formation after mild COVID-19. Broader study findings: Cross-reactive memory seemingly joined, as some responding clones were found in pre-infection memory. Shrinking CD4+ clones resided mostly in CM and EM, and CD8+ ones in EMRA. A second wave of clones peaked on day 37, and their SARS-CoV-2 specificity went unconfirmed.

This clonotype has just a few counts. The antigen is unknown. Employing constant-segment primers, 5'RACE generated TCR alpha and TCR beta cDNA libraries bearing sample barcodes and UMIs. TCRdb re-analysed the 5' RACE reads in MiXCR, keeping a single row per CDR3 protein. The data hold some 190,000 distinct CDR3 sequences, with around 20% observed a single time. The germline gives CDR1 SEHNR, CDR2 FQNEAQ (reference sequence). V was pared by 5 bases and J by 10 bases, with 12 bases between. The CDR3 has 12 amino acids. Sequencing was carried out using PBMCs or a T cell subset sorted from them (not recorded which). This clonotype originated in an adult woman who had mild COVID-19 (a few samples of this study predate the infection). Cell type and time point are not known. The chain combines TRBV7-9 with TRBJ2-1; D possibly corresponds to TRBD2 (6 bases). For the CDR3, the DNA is TGTGCCAGCAGCCTCGAGCGGGTCGAGCAGTTCTTC. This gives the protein CASSLERVEQFF. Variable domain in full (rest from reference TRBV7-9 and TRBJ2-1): DTGVSQNPRHKITKRGQNVTFRCDPISEHNRLYWYRQTLGQGPEFLTYFQNEAQLEKSRLLSDRFSAERPKGSFSTLEIQRTEQGDSAMYLCASSLERVEQFFGPGTRLTVL.